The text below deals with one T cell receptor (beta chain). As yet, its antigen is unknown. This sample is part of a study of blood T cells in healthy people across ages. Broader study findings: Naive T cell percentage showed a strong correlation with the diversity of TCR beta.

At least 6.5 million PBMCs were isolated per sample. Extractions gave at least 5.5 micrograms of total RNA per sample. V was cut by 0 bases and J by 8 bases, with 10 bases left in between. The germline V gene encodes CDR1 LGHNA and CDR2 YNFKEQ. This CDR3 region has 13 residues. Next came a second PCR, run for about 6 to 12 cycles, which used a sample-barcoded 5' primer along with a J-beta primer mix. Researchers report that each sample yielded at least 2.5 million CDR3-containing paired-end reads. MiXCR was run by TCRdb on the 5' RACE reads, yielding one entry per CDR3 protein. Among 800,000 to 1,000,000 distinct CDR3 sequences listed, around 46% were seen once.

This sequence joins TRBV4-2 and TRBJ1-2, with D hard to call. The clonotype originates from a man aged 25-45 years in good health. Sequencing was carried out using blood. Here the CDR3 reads CASSQDEAQGYTF. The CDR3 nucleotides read TGTGCCAGCAGCCAAGATGAGGCCCAGGGCTACACCTTC.